This TCR beta chain came from a study of beta chain features in type 1 diabetes. Regarding the study as a whole: A potential influence of HLA type upon TCRB rearrangement remained unresolved herein.

This clone was picked up a small number of times. Its antigen is unknown. Only one heparinised blood draw was taken per donor, and its volume averaged about 120 mL. The CDR3 runs to 14 residues. The V and J ends lost 3 bases and 2 bases respectively, with 9 bases between them. CDR1 SGHDT and CDR2 YYEEEE come from the germline V gene. All of the isolated RNA was reverse transcribed, so expressed TCRB transcripts were sequenced. Assay used: immunoSEQ multiplex PCR; TCRdb lists only in-frame clones, some missing. The sample holds about 140,000 clones, roughly 10% seen once. This TCR was sampled from a woman aged 40 to 50 in good health. The material sequenced was central memory CD4+ T cells from blood. This sequence joins TRBV5-6 and TRBJ2-4; the D gene is possibly TRBD1 (6 bases). The CDR3 DNA reads as TGTGCCAGCAGCTCACAGGGTTCCAAAAACATTCAGTACTTC. It encodes CASSSQGSKNIQYF.